Sequencing of this T cell receptor (beta chain) was carried out in a study of T cells after somatic rescue of genetic block. The repertoire was sequenced with immunoSEQ multiplex PCR; TCRdb's copy has only in-frame clones and lacks some. This sample has tens of thousands of clones; roughly 96% occur once, and the top ten carry about 0.075%. The CDR3 has 15 amino acids. Germline V lookup: CDR1 MDHEN, CDR2 SYDVKM. Trimming stripped 2 bases from V and 1 base from J, with 11 bases between. Sequencing was performed on peripheral blood mononuclear cells (PBMCs). The receptor was isolated from a child in the first two years of life. The V and J genes are TRBV28 and TRBJ1-1, with D possibly being TRBD1 (6 bases). The CDR3: CASSLGGAENTEAFF. In DNA form, the CDR3 reads TGTGCCAGCAGTTTAGGGGGGGCTGAGAACACTGAAGCTTTCTTT.